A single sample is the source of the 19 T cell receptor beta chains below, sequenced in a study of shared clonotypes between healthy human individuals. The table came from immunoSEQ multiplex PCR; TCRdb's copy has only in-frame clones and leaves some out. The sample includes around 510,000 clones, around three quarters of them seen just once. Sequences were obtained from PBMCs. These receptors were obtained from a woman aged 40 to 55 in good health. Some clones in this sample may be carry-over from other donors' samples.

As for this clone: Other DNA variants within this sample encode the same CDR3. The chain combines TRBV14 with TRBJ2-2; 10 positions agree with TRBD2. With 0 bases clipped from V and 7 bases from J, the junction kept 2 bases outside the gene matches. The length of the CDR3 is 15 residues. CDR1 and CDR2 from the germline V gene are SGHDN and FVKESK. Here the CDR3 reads CASSQELAGVGELFF. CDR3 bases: TGTGCCAGCAGCCAAGAGCTAGCGGGAGTCGGGGAGCTGTTTTTT.

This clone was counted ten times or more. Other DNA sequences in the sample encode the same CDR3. Here the CDR3 reads CAWSVSFESEQYF. In DNA, the CDR3 is TGTGCCTGGAGTGTGTCCTTCGAAAGCGAGCAGTACTTC. This sequence joins TRBV30 and TRBJ2-7; no clear D gene. Germline CDR1 GTSNPN, CDR2 SVGIG (reference sequence). V was trimmed by 0 bases and J by 6 bases, leaving 12 bases between them. The CDR3 sequence is 13 residues long.

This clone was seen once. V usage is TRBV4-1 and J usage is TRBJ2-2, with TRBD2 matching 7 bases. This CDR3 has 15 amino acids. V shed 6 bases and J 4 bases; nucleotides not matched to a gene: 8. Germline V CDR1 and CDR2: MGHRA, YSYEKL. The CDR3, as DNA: TGCGCCAGCAGATCTGGCGGGAGCGGCACCGGGGAGCTGTTTTTT. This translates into CASRSGGSGTGELFF.

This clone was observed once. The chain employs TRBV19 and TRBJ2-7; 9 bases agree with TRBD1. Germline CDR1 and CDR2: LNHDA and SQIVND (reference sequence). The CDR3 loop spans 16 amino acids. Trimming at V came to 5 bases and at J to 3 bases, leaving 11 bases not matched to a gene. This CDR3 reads CASSRLSGQGSYEQYF. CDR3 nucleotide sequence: TGTGCCAGTAGTCGGCTATCGGGACAGGGTAGCTACGAGCAGTACTTC.

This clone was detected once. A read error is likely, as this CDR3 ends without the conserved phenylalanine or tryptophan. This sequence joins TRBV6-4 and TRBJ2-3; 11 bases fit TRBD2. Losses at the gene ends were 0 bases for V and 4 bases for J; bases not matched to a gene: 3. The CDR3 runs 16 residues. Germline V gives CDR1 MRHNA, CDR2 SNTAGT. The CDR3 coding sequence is TGTGCCAGCAGTGACTCTGAGACTAGCGGGGCAGATACGCAGTATCTT. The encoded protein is CASSDSETSGADTQYL.

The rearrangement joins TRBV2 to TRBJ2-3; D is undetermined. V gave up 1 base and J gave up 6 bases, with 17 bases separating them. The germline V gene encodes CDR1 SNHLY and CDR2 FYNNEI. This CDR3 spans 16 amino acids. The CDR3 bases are TGTGCCAGCAGTGAAGGGGATAAGGTTTATACGGATACGCAGTATTTT. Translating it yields CASSEGDKVYTDTQYF.

For the CDR3, the DNA is TGTGCCTGGAGCCAACACCTAGCGGGAGACAATGAGCAGTTCTTC. Protein sequence: CAWSQHLAGDNEQFF. The J gene is TRBJ2-1, the V gene TRBV30; TRBD2 agrees at 10 bases. There are 15 residues in the CDR3. CDR1 GTSNPN and CDR2 SVGIG come from the germline V gene (reference sequence). Unmatched junction bases numbered 7, after V lost 3 bases and J lost 5 bases.

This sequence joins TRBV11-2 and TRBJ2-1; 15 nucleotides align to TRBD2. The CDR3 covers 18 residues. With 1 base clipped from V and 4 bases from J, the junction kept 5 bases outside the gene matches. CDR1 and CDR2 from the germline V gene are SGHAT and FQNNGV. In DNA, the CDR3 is TGTGCCAGCAGCTTAGCTCGTGGGACTAGCGGGAGGTACAATGAGCAGTTCTTC. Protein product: CASSLARGTSGRYNEQFF. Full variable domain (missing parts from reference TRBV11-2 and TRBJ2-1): EAGVAQSPRYKIIEKRQSVAFWCNPISGHATLYWYQQILGQGPKLLIQFQNNGVVDDSQLPKDRFSAERLKGVDSTLKIQPAKLEDSAVYLCASSLARGTSGRYNEQFFGPGTRLTVL.

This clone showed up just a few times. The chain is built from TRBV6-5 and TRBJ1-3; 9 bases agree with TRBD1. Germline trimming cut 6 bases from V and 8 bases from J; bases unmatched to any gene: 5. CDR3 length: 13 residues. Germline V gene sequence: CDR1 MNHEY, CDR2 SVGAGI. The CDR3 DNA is TGTGCCAGCAGACGGACAGGGGCGTACACCATATATTTT. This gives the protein CASRRTGAYTIYF.

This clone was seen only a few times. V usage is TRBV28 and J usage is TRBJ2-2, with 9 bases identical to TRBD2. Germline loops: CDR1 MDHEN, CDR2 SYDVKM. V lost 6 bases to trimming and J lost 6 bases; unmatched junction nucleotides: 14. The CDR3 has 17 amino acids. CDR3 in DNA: TGTGCCAGCAGCAGCGGAGGTTTAGCGGGAGAGGCCGGGGAGCTGTTTTTT. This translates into CASSSGGLAGEAGELFF. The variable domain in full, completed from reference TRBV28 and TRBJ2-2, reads DVKVTQSSRYLVKRTGEKVFLECVQDMDHENMFWYRQDPGLGLRLIYFSYDVKMKEKGDIPEGYSVSREKKERFSLILESASTNQTSMYLCASSSGGLAGEAGELFFGEGSRLTVL.

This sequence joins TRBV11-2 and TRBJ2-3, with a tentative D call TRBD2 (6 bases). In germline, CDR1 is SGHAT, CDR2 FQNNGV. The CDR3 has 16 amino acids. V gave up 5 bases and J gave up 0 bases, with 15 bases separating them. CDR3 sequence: CASSAWGGTSTDTQYF. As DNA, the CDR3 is TGTGCCAGCAGCGCTTGGGGCGGGACTAGCACAGATACGCAGTATTTT.

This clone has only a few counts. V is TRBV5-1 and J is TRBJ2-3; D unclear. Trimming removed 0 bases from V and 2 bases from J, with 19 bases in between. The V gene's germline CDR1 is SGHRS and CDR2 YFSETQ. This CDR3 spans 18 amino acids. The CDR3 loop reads CASSLGISPTVFTDTQYF. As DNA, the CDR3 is TGCGCCAGCAGCTTGGGGATTAGCCCTACGGTCTTCACAGATACGCAGTATTTT.

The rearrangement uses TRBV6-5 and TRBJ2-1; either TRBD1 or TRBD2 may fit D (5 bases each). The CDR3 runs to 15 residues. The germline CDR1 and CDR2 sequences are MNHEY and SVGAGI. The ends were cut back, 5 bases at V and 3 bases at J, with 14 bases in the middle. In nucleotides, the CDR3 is TGTGCCAGCAGTCCAGGGTGGGGGTACTACAATGAGCAGTTCTTC. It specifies CASSPGWGYYNEQFF.

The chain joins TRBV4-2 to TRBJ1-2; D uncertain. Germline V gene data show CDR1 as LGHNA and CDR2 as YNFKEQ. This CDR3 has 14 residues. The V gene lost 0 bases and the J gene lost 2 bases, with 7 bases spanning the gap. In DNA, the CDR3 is TGTGCCAGCAGCCAAGATAAGAGCAACTATGGCTACACCTTC. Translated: CASSQDKSNYGYTF.

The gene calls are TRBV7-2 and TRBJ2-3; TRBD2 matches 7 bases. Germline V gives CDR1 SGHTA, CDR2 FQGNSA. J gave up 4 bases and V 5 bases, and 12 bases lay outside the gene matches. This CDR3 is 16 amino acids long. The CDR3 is CASSPQWRERPDTQYF. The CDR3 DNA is TGTGCCAGCAGCCCCCAGTGGCGGGAGAGGCCAGATACGCAGTATTTT.

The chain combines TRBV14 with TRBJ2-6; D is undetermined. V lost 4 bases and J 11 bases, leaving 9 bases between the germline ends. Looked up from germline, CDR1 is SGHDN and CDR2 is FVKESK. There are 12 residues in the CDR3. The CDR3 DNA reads TGTGCCAGCAGCCTGGGCAGCTACGTCCTGACTTTC. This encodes CASSLGSYVLTF.

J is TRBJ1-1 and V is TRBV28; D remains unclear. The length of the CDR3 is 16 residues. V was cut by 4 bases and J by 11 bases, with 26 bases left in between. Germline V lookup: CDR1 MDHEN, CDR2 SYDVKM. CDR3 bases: TGTGCCAGCAGTTCTGAAGGGATCGGGGAATCTAGTTCGGCTTTCTTT. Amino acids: CASSSEGIGESSSAFF.

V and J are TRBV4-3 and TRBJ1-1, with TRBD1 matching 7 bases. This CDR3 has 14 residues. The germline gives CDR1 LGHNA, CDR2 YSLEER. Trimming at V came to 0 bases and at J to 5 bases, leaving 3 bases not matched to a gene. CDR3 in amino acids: CASSQDAGGTEAFF. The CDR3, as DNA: TGCGCCAGCAGCCAAGATGCAGGGGGGACTGAAGCTTTCTTT.

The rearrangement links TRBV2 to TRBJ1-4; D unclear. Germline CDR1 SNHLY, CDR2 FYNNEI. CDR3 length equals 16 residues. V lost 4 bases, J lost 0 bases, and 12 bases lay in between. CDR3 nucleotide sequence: TGTGCCAGCAGTGGTGTTTCGGCGTCAACTAATGAAAAACTGTTTTTT. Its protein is CASSGVSASTNEKLFF.